This T cell receptor beta chain was identified during a study of blood T cells in healthy people across ages. Germline V gene sequence: CDR1 SGHTA, CDR2 FQGNSA. The CDR3 spans 14 residues. V dropped 1 base and J dropped 9 bases, with 14 bases sitting between them. Regarding this clonotype: Its antigen remains unknown.

Overall study findings and caveats: Across samples, TCR beta diversity tracked strongly with naive T cell percentage.

Sample-barcoded 5' priming and a J-beta primer mix drove a second PCR of about 7 to 11 cycles. Via MiXCR, TCRdb re-called the 5' RACE reads, giving one row per CDR3 protein. The sample holds 1.8 million or so distinct CDR3 sequences, approximately 40% seen once. The chain joins TRBV7-2 to TRBJ2-3; D uncertain. The sequenced sample consisted of blood. The TCR sequence derives from a human donor in good health. In nucleotides, the CDR3 is TGTGCCAGCAGCTTAGGACCACCATCCGGAACGCAGTATTTT. It specifies CASSLGPPSGTQYF.